These 13 T cell receptor beta chains originate from one sample sequenced in a study of T-cell reconstitution after alpha-beta-depleted transplantation in children. For TCRbeta, the library was prepared with unique molecular identifiers. MiXCR, run by TCRdb on the PCR reads, gives a single entry per CDR3 protein. The sample holds some 200,000 distinct CDR3 sequences, around 9.2% seen once. This specimen consisted of PBMCs, mostly from graft donor cells, obtained 360 days after TCRalphabeta/CD19-depleted stem cell transplant. The receptors stem from a male patient between 2 and 10 years old who had a stem cell transplant for acute myeloid leukemia, so the T cells may come from the graft donor.

In its sample, this clonotype was seen many times. The chain is built from TRBV7-2 and TRBJ2-5, with D possibly TRBD2 on 5 matching bases. The CDR3 runs to 14 residues. V was clipped by 5 bases and J by 5 bases, with 15 bases between them. Per the germline V gene, CDR1 is SGHTA and CDR2 is FQGNSA. The CDR3 spells CASSPGSTGETQYF. For the CDR3, the DNA is TGTGCCAGCAGCCCGGGGAGTACGGGGGAGACCCAGTACTTC.

This clonotype has ten or more counts. This sequence joins TRBV12-3 or TRBV12-4 and TRBJ1-4; 10 bases are a match to TRBD1. This CDR3 spans 15 amino acids. Losses at the gene ends were 3 bases for V and 6 bases for J; bases not matched to a gene: 4. In nucleotides, the CDR3 is TGTGCCAGCAGTTTCCCCGGGACAGGGGATGAAAAACTGTTTTTT. Translation: CASSFPGTGDEKLFF.

This clonotype was picked up a small number of times. The chain is built from TRBV3-1 and TRBJ1-6; D is unclear. CDR1 LGHDT and CDR2 YNNKEL come from the germline V gene (reference sequence). Deletions cut 4 bases from V and 0 bases from J, with 13 bases between. This CDR3 contains 17 residues. The CDR3 reads CASSPQDRSSYNSPLHF. The CDR3 nucleotides are TGTGCCAGCAGCCCTCAGGACCGTAGCTCCTATAATTCACCCCTCCACTTT.

The sample holds many counts of this clonotype. V gene TRBV29-1 combines with J gene TRBJ2-1, with a possible D match to TRBD2 (5 bases). From germline, CDR1 is SQVTM and CDR2 ANQGSEA. Trimming cost V 4 bases and J 7 bases, with 14 bases left between them. The CDR3 has 13 amino acids. The CDR3 is CSVAITSGNEQFF. The CDR3 nucleotides read TGCAGCGTTGCGATTACCTCGGGGAATGAGCAGTTCTTC.

The V gene is TRBV12-3 or TRBV12-4, the J gene TRBJ1-2; D perhaps matches TRBD1 (5 bases). V was trimmed by 3 bases and J by 3 bases, leaving 14 bases between them. The CDR3 is made up of 15 amino acids. The CDR3 here is CASSLGVGVDYGYTF. The CDR3 DNA reads as TGTGCCAGCAGTTTGGGCGTGGGGGTGGACTATGGCTACACCTTC.

This clonotype has only a few counts. The chain uses TRBV7-8 and TRBJ2-5, with a weak D call TRBD1 (5 bases). CDR3 length equals 14 residues. CDR1 is SGHVS, CDR2 FQNEAQ, per germline. V dropped 5 bases and J dropped 0 bases, with 10 bases sitting between them. The CDR3 region has the DNA TGTGCCAGCAGCCCAACAGGCCACCAAGAGACCCAGTACTTC. This encodes CASSPTGHQETQYF.

J is TRBJ1-6 and V is TRBV3-1; D gene ambiguous. Germline V gene sequence: CDR1 LGHDT, CDR2 YNNKEL (reference sequence). CDR3 length equals 14 residues. V dropped 8 bases and J dropped 0 bases, with 8 bases sitting between them. The CDR3 sequence is CASCCSSYNSPLHF. The DNA of the CDR3 is TGTGCCAGCTGCTGTAGCTCCTATAATTCACCCCTCCACTTT.

CDR3 loop: CASSSQSYGYTF. Here the CDR3 DNA reads TGTGCCAGCAGTTCGCAGTCCTATGGCTACACCTTC. The chain joins TRBV12-3 or TRBV12-4 to TRBJ1-2; D gene unclear. Trimming removed 4 bases at V and 4 bases at J, with 7 bases between. The CDR3 has 12 amino acids.

The chain combines TRBV5-5 with TRBJ1-4; D remains ambiguous. The CDR3 runs to 13 residues. The germline gives CDR1 SGHKS, CDR2 YYEKEE (reference sequence). V lost 5 bases and J lost 4, with 9 bases in between. The CDR3 sequence is CASRLQSNEKLFF. The CDR3 DNA follows: TGTGCCAGCAGACTTCAGAGTAATGAAAAACTGTTTTTT.

In this sample, this clonotype turned up many times. The chain joins TRBV5-1 to TRBJ1-4; D possibly corresponds to TRBD1 (6 bases). This CDR3 has 14 residues. Germline CDR1 SGHRS, CDR2 YFSETQ. Trimming removed 0 bases from V and 7 bases from J, with 10 bases in between. The CDR3 DNA is TGCGCCAGCAGCTTGGCCAGGGGAGGTGAAAAACTGTTTTTT. Its translation is CASSLARGGEKLFF.

This clonotype was seen more than once but under ten times. This rearrangement joins TRBV6-5 to TRBJ2-1, with 7 bases lining up with TRBD2. The trim removed 2 bases at V and 4 bases at J, leaving 8 bases unmatched. Germline CDR1 MNHEY, CDR2 SVGAGI. The CDR3 sequence is 16 residues long. The CDR3: CASSYVPWRGYNEQFF. DNA for the CDR3: TGTGCCAGCAGTTACGTCCCCTGGCGGGGGTACAATGAGCAGTTCTTC.

This clonotype has only a few counts. The chain links TRBV15 to TRBJ2-2; D is unresolved. Germline-derived CDR1 and CDR2 are LNHNV and YYDKDF (reference sequence). The V gene lost 0 bases and the J gene lost 4 bases, with 6 bases spanning the gap. This CDR3 is 14 amino acids long. CDR3 protein: CATSREGATGELFF. CDR3 sequence (DNA): TGTGCCACCAGCAGAGAGGGTGCCACCGGGGAGCTGTTTTTT.

This clonotype has ten or more counts. The V gene is TRBV20-1, the J gene TRBJ2-3; 9 nucleotides agree with TRBD2. The CDR3 is 13 amino acids. The junction had 6 bases not matched to a gene; V was cut back by 6 bases and J by 5 bases. Germline V gene data show CDR1 as DFQATT and CDR2 as SNEGSKA (reference sequence). CDR3 region: CSALAGVGDTQYF. The DNA for the CDR3 is TGCAGTGCCTTAGCGGGAGTTGGAGATACGCAGTATTTT.